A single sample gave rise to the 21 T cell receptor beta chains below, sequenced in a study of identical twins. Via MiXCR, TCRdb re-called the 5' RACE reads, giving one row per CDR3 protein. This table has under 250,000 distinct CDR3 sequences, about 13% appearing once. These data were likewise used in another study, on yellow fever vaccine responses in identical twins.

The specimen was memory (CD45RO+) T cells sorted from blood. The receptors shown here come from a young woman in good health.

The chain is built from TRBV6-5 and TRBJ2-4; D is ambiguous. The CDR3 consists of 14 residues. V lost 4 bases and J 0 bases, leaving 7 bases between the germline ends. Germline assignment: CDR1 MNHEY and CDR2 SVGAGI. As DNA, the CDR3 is TGTGCCAGCAGTTCGCTTTCAGCCAAAAACATTCAGTACTTC. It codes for CASSSLSAKNIQYF.

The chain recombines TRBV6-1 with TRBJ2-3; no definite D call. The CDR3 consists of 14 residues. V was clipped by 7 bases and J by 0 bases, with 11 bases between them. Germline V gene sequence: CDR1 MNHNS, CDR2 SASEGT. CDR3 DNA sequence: TGTGCCAGCAACCCAGGCGGTAGCACAGATACGCAGTATTTT. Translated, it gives CASNPGGSTDTQYF.

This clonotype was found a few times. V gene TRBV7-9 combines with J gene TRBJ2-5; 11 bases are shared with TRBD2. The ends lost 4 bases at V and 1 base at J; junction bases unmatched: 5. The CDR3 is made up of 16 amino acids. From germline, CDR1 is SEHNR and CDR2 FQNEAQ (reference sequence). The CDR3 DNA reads TGTGCCAGCAGCTCCGGACTAGCGGGCCTCCAAGAGACCCAGTACTTC. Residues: CASSSGLAGLQETQYF.

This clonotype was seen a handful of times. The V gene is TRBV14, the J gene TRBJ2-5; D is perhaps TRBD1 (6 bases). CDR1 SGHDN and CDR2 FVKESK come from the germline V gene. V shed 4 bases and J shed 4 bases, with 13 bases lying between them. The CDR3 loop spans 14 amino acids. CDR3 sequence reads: CASSPPGRGETQYF. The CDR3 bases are TGTGCCAGCAGCCCTCCAGGCAGGGGAGAGACCCAGTACTTC.

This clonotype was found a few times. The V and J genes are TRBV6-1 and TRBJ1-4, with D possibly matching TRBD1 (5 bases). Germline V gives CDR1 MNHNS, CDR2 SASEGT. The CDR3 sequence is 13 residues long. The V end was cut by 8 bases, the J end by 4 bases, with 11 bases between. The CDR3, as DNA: TGTGCCAGCTCATCAGGGAGTAATGAAAAACTGTTTTTT. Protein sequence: CASSSGSNEKLFF.

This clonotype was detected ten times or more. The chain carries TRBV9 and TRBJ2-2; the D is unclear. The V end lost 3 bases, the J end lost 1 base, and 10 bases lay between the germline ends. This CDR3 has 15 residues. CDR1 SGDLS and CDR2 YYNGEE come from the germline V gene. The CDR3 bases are TGTGCCAGCAGCGACGGGCTTGGGAACACCGGGGAGCTGTTTTTT. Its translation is CASSDGLGNTGELFF.

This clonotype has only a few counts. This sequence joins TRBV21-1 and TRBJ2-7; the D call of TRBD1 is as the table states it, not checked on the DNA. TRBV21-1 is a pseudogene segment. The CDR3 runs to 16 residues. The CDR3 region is CASSTQGLVMRYEQYF. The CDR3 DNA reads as TGTGCCAGCAGCACGCAGGGGTTGGTTATGCGTTACGAGCAGTACTTC.

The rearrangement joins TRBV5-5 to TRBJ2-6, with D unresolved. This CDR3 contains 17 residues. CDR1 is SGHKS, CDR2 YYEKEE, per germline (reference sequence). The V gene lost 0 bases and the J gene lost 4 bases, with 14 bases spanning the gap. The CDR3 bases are TGTGCCAGCAGCTTGGGGGTTTCGGCTCCGGGGGCCAACGTCCTGACTTTC. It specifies CASSLGVSAPGANVLTF.

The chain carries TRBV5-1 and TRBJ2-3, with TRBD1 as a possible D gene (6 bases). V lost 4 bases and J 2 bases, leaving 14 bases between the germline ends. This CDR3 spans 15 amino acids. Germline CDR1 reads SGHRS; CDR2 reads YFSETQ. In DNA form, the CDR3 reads TGCGCCAGCAGCCCCAACAGGGCCCACACAGATACGCAGTATTTT. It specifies CASSPNRAHTDTQYF.

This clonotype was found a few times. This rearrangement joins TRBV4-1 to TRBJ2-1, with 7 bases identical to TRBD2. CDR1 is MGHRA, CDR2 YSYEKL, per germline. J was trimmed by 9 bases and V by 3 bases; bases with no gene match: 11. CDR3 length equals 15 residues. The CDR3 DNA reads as TGCGCCAGCAGCCAGGGAGACAGCGGGAACCGTGAGCAGTTCTTC. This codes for CASSQGDSGNREQFF.

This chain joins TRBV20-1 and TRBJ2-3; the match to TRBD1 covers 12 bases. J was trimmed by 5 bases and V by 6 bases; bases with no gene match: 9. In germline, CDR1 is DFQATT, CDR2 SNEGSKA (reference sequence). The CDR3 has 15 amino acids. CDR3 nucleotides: TGCAGTGCCGCTATGGGACAGGGGGCGGGAGATACGCAGTATTTT. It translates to CSAAMGQGAGDTQYF.

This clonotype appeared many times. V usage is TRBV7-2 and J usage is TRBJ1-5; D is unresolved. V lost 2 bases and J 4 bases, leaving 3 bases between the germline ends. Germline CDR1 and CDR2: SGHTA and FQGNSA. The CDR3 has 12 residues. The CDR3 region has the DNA TGTGCCAGCAGCTTAAGTAATCAGCCCCAGCATTTT. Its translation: CASSLSNQPQHF.

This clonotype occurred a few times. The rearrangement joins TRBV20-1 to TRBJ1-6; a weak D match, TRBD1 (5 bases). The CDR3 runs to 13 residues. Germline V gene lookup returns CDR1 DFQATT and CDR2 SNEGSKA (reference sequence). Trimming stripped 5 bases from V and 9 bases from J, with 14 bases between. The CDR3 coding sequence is TGCAGTGCTCCAATACAGGAAGGTTCACCCCTCCACTTT. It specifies CSAPIQEGSPLHF.

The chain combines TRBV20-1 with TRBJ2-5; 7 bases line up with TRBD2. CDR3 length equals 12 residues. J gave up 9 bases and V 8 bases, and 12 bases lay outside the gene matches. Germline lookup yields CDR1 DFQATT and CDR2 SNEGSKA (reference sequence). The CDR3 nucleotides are TGCAGTCTCCGGCGGGGGAAAAGGGCCCAGTACTTC. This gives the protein CSLRRGKRAQYF.

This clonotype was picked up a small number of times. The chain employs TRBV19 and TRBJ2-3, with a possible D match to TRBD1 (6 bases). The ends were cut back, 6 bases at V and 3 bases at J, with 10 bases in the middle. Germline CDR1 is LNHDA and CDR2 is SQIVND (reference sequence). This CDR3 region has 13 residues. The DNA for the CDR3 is TGTGCCAGTAGGAACCAGGGGACAGATACGCAGTATTTT. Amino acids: CASRNQGTDTQYF.

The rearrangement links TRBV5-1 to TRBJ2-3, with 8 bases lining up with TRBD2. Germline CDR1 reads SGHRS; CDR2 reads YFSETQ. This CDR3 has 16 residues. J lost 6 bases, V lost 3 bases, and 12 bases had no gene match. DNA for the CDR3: TGCGCCAGCAGCTCCCAGGGCCCAAGCGGGGGCGATACGCAGTATTTT. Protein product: CASSSQGPSGGDTQYF.

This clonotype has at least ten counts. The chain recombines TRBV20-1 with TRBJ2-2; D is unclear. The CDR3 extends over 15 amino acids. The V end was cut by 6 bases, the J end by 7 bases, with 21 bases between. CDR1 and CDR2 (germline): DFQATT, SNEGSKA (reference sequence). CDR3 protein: CSAEKDGGEFGELFF. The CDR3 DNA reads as TGCAGTGCGGAGAAGGACGGCGGAGAATTCGGGGAGCTGTTTTTT.

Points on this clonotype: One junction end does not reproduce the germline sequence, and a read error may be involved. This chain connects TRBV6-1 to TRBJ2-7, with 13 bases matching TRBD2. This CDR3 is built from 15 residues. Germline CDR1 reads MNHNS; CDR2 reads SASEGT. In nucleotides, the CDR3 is TGTGCCAGCAGACAAGGACTAGCGGGGGCCTACGAGCTGTACTTC. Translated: CASRQGLAGAYELYF.

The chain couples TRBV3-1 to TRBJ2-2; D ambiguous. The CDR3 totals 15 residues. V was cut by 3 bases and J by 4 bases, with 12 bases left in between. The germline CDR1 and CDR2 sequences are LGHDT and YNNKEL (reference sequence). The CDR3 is CASSQPNRVTGELFF. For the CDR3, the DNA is TGTGCCAGCAGCCAGCCAAATAGGGTCACCGGGGAGCTGTTTTTT.

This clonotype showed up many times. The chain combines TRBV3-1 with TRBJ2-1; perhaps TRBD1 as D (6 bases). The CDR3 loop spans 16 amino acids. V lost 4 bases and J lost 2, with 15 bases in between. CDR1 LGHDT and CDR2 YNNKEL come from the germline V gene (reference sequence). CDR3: CASSPLLGATYNEQFF. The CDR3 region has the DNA TGTGCCAGCAGCCCCCTTCTGGGGGCCACCTACAATGAGCAGTTCTTC.

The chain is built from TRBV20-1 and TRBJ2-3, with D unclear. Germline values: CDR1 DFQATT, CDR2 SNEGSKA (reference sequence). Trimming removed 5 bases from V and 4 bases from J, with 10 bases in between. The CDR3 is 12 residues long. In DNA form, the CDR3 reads TGCAGTGCTGTGAGACTTGCAGATACGCAGTATTTT. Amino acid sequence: CSAVRLADTQYF.